Presented here are 10 T cell receptor beta chains from one specimen sequenced in a study of siplizumab effects on memory and regulatory T cells. Some clones are missing from TCRdb's copy, which holds only in-frame ones; the method was immunoSEQ multiplex PCR. The sample has roughly 26,000 clones; 80% to 90% are singletons. The specimen sequenced was memory CD4+ T cells sorted from blood. The receptor source for this set is a human donor in good health.

The rearrangement links TRBV29-1 to TRBJ2-3, with D perhaps TRBD1 or TRBD2 (5 bases each). V lost 3 bases and J 1 base, leaving 11 bases between the germline ends. Looked up from germline, CDR1 is SQVTM and CDR2 is ANQGSEA. This CDR3 is 14 amino acids long. CDR3 loop: CSVEWGTGTDTQYF. The CDR3 bases are TGCAGCGTTGAGTGGGGGACGGGCACAGATACGCAGTATTTT.

This clone was detected a few times. This chain links TRBV7-6 with TRBJ2-2; TRBD2 matches 8 bases. V lost 6 bases and J lost 3; bases outside the gene matches: 6. In germline, CDR1 is SGHVS, CDR2 FNYEAQ. This CDR3 has 15 amino acids. CDR3 residues: CASRPSGRYTGELFF. In DNA form, the CDR3 reads TGTGCCAGCAGACCGAGCGGGAGATACACCGGGGAGCTGTTTTTT. Supplemented by reference TRBV7-6 and TRBJ2-2, the full variable domain reads GAGVSQSPRYKVTKRGQDVALRCDPISGHVSLYWYRQALGQGPEFLTYFNYEAQQDKSGLPNDRFSAERPEGSISTLTIQRTEQRDSAMYRCASRPSGRYTGELFFGEGSRLTVL.

This CDR3 is CASSQGGAGNQPQHF. The DNA for the CDR3 is TGCGCCAGCAGCCAAGGGGGGGCCGGAAATCAGCCCCAGCATTTT. The genes are TRBV4-3 and TRBJ1-5; possibly TRBD1 for D (6 bases). The CDR3 has 15 residues. Germline V gene sequence: CDR1 LGHNA, CDR2 YSLEER. V was cut by 1 base and J by 4 bases, with 11 bases left in between.

The chain recombines TRBV18 with TRBJ2-1; D may correspond to TRBD1 or TRBD2 (5 bases each). The CDR3 has 15 amino acids. Germline lookup yields CDR1 KGHSH and CDR2 LQKENI. Trimming took 1 base from V and 5 from J, leaving 12 bases between them. CDR3 coding DNA: TGTGCCAGCTCACCACTGGGGGTGGTTAACAATGAGCAGTTCTTC. It translates to CASSPLGVVNNEQFF.

The chain uses TRBV12-5 and TRBJ2-7; 8 bases fit TRBD1. This CDR3 is built from 16 residues. After removal of 6 bases from V and 2 bases from J, the junction contained 12 bases not matched to a gene. Germline lookup yields CDR1 LGHNT and CDR2 FRNRAP. The CDR3 spells CASGHRTGNPTYEQYF. The CDR3 DNA is TGTGCTAGTGGCCATAGGACAGGGAACCCTACCTACGAGCAGTACTTC.

The chain combines TRBV28 with TRBJ2-2; 9 bases line up with TRBD1. The CDR3 extends over 16 amino acids. Germline CDR1 MDHEN, CDR2 SYDVKM. The junction had 2 bases not matched to a gene; V was cut back by 3 bases and J by 0 bases. The CDR3: CASSFGTGSNTGELFF. In DNA, the CDR3 is TGTGCCAGCAGTTTCGGGACAGGGTCGAACACCGGGGAGCTGTTTTTT.

The rearrangement links TRBV7-2 to TRBJ2-1; D unresolved. V was pared by 3 bases and J by 5 bases, with 14 bases between. CDR3 size: 15 residues. Germline assignment: CDR1 SGHTA and CDR2 FQGNSA. The CDR3 here is CASSLTGHPNNEQFF. The CDR3 region has the DNA TGTGCCAGCAGCTTGACGGGTCACCCGAACAATGAGCAGTTCTTC.

V gene TRBV19 combines with J gene TRBJ2-5; 12 nucleotides agree with TRBD2. The CDR3 sequence is 16 residues long. Unmatched junction bases numbered 10, after V lost 6 bases and J lost 5 bases. Germline lookup yields CDR1 LNHDA and CDR2 SQIVND (reference sequence). The CDR3 nucleotides read TGTGCCAGTAGCCGGGGACTAGCGGGCTCTGGGGAGACCCAGTACTTC. As protein: CASSRGLAGSGETQYF.

The V call is TRBV28, the J call TRBJ1-4; no clear D gene. This CDR3 is 13 amino acids long. Germline V CDR1 and CDR2: MDHEN, SYDVKM. Trimming pared 5 bases from V and 10 bases from J, leaving 14 bases between. The CDR3 DNA sequence: TGTGCCAGCAGTGACCCTGACCGGCGAAAACTGTTTTTT. Translation gives CASSDPDRRKLFF.

CDR3 nucleotide sequence: TGTGCCAGCAGCCGGGGGACAGGGGTCGTCCAAGAGACCCAGTACTTC. The encoded protein is CASSRGTGVVQETQYF. This rearrangement joins TRBV7-6 to TRBJ2-5, with 10 positions matching TRBD1. Germline V CDR1 and CDR2: SGHVS, FNYEAQ. The length of the CDR3 is 16 residues. V shed 5 bases, J shed 1 base, and the junction held 7 bases outside the gene matches.